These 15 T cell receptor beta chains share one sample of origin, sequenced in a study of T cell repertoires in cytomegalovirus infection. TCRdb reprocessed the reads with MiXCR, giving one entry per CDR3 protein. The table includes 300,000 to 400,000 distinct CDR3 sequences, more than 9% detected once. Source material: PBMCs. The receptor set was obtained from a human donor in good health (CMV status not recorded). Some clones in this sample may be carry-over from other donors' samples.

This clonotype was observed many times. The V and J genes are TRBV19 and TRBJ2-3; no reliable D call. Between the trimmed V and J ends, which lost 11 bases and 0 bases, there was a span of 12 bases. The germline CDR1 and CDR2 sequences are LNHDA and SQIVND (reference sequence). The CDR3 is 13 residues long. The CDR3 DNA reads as TGTGCCTCTTCACAGACTAGCACAGATACGCAGTATTTT. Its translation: CASSQTSTDTQYF.

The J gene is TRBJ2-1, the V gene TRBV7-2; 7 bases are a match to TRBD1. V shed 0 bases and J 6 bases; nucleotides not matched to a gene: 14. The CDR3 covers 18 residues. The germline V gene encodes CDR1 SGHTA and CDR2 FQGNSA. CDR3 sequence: CASSLAIWGQRMPNEQFF. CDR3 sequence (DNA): TGTGCCAGCAGCTTAGCAATTTGGGGACAGCGTATGCCCAATGAGCAGTTCTTC. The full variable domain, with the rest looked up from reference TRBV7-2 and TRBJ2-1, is GAGVSQSPSNKVTEKGKDVELRCDPISGHTALYWYRQSLGQGLEFLIYFQGNSAPDKSGLPSDRFSAERTGGSVSTLTIQRTQQEDSAVYLCASSLAIWGQRMPNEQFFGPGTRLTVL.

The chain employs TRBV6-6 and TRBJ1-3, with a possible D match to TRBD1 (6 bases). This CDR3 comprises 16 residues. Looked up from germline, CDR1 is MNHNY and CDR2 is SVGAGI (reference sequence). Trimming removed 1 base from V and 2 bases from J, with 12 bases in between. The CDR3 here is CASSYYTGHPGNTIYF. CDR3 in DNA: TGTGCCAGCAGTTACTACACAGGGCATCCTGGAAACACCATATATTTT.

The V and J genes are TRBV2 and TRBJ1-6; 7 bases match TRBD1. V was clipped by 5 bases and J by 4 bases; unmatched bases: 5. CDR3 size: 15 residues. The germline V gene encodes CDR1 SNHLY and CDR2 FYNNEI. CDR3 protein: CASSKGGQYNSPLHF. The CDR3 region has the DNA TGTGCCAGCAGTAAAGGGGGACAGTATAATTCACCCCTCCACTTT.

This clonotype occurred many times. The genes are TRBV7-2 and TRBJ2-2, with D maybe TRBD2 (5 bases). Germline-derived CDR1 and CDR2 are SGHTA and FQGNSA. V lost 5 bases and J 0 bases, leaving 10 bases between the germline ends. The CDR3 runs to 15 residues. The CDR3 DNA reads TGTGCCAGCAGCGTAGGGCGGGCGAACACCGGGGAGCTGTTTTTT. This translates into CASSVGRANTGELFF.

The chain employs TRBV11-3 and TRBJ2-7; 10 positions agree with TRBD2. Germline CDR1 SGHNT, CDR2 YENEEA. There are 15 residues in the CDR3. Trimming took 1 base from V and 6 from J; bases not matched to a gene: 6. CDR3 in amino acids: CASSLVDGLAVEQYF. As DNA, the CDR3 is TGTGCCAGCAGCTTAGTTGACGGACTAGCGGTCGAGCAGTACTTC.

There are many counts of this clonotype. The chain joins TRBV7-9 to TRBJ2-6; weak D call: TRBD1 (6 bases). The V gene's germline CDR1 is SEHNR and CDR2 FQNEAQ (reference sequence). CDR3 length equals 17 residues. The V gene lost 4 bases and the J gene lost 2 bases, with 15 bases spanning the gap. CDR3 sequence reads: CASSSRDISPGANVLTF. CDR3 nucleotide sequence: TGTGCCAGCAGCTCCCGGGACATCTCGCCTGGGGCCAACGTCCTGACTTTC.

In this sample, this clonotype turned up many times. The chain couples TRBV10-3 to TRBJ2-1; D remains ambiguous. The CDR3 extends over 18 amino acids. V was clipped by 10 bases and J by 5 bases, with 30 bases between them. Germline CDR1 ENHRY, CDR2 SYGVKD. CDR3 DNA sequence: TGTGCCAGACCTGTGGTGTGGGGAAAAAAAGACAAAGACAATGAGCAGTTCTTC. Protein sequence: CARPVVWGKKDKDNEQFF.

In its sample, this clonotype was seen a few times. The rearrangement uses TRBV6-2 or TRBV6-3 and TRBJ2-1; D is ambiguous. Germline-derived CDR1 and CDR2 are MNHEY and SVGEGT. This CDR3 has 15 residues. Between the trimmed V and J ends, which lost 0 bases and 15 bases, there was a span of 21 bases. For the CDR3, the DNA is TGTGCCAGCAGTTACTCGTTGGGCAGCGTGGATAGCTCGTTCTTC. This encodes CASSYSLGSVDSSFF.

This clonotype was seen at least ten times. CDR3 sequence reads: CASSLQPPPAENWQYF. The CDR3, as DNA: TGTGCCAGCAGCTTACAGCCACCCCCGGCCGAAAATTGGCAGTACTTC. The chain combines TRBV7-3 with TRBJ2-7; D unresolved. The CDR3 consists of 16 residues. CDR1 and CDR2 from the germline V gene are SGHTA and FQGTGA. V lost 2 bases to trimming and J lost 9 bases, with 23 bases between them.

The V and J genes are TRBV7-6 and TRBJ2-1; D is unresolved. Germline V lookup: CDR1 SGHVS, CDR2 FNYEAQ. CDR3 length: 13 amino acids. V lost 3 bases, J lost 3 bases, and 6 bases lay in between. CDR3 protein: CASSLAVYNEQFF. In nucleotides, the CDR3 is TGTGCCAGCAGCTTGGCGGTCTACAATGAGCAGTTCTTC. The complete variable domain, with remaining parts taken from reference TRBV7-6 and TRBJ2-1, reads GAGVSQSPRYKVTKRGQDVALRCDPISGHVSLYWYRQALGQGPEFLTYFNYEAQQDKSGLPNDRFSAERPEGSISTLTIQRTEQRDSAMYRCASSLAVYNEQFFGPGTRLTVL.

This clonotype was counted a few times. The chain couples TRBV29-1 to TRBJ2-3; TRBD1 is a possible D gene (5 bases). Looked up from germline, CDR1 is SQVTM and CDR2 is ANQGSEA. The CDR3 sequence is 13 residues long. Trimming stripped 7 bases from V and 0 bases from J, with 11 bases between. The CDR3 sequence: CSASTASTDTQYF. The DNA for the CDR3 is TGCAGCGCATCGACAGCTAGCACAGATACGCAGTATTTT.

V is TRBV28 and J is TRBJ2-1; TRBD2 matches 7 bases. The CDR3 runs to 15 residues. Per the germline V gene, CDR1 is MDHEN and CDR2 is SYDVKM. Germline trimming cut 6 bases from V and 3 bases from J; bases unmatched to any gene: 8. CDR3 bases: TGTGCCAGCAGGGCCCTAGCGGTATTCTACAATGAGCAGTTCTTC. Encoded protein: CASRALAVFYNEQFF.

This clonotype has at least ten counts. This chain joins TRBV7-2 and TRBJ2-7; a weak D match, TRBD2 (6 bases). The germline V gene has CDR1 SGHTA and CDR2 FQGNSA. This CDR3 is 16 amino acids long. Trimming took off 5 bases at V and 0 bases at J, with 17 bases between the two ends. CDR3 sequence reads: CASSPLAGFSSYEQYF. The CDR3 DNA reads TGTGCCAGCAGCCCTCTGGCGGGATTTAGCTCCTACGAGCAGTACTTC. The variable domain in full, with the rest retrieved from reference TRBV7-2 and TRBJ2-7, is GAGVSQSPSNKVTEKGKDVELRCDPISGHTALYWYRQSLGQGLEFLIYFQGNSAPDKSGLPSDRFSAERTGGSVSTLTIQRTQQEDSAVYLCASSPLAGFSSYEQYFGPGTRLTVT.

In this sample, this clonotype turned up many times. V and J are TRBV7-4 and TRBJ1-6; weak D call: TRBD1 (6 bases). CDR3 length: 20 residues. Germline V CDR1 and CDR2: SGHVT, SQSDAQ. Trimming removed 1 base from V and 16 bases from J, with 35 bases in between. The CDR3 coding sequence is TGTGCCAGCAGCTTAGACCCTCACGGAGGGGGGGAGCGGAATTGGCCTCGACTCCACTTT. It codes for CASSLDPHGGGERNWPRLHF.